These 17 T cell receptor beta chains share one sample of origin, sequenced in a study of CD8+CD57+ T cells in acquired aplastic anemia. Genomic DNA was employed as the template in profiling TCR beta VDJ and CDR3. TCRdb re-analysed the reads in MiXCR, keeping a single row per CDR3 protein. The table shows fewer than 250,000 distinct CDR3 sequences, with around 59% occurring only once. The sequencing sample was made of sorted CD4+, CD8+, or CD8+CD57+ T cells (not recorded which) from PBMCs. These receptors were collected from a human donor in good health, serving as a control.

The gene calls are TRBV10-2 and TRBJ2-7, with D unclear. The CDR3 spans 13 residues. Germline V gene data show CDR1 as WSHSY and CDR2 as SAAADI. Trimming removed 7 bases from V and 3 bases from J, with 13 bases in between. CDR3 sequence reads: CASNAGRDYEQYF. The CDR3 coding sequence is TGCGCCAGCAACGCCGGACGAGACTACGAGCAGTACTTC.

In this sample, this clonotype turned up many times. The rearrangement joins TRBV5-1 to TRBJ2-3; 10 bases are shared with TRBD2. The trim removed 7 bases at V and 4 bases at J, leaving 12 bases unmatched. CDR3 length: 16 amino acids. Germline CDR1 is SGHRS and CDR2 is YFSETQ. The CDR3 protein is CASYRTPAGGPDTQYF. The CDR3 nucleotides read TGCGCCAGCTACCGGACCCCAGCGGGGGGGCCAGATACGCAGTATTTT.

V gene TRBV19 combines with J gene TRBJ2-6; D is undetermined. Germline V gives CDR1 LNHDA, CDR2 SQIVND (reference sequence). This CDR3 has 15 residues. In DNA, the CDR3 is TGTGCTAGAGGCGGCCAGCACTCTGGGGCCAACGTCCTGACTTTC. The encoded protein is CARGGQHSGANVLTF.

The chain uses TRBV12-3 or TRBV12-4 and TRBJ2-3, with D uncertain. Trimming cost V 7 bases and J 5 bases, with 13 bases left between them. CDR3 length equals 13 residues. CDR3: CASITSLVDTQYF. The CDR3 DNA follows: TGTGCCAGCATCACGAGTCTGGTAGATACGCAGTATTTT.

V gene TRBV7-9 combines with J gene TRBJ2-7, with 7 positions matching TRBD1. Germline assignment: CDR1 SEHNR and CDR2 FQNEAQ (reference sequence). J lost 3 bases, V lost 5 bases, and 10 bases had no gene match. The CDR3 has 15 residues. DNA for the CDR3: TGTGCCAGCAGCCGGTCCGGGACAGTTGGCTACGAGCAGTACTTC. It codes for CASSRSGTVGYEQYF.

This clonotype was detected ten times or more. The J gene is TRBJ1-5, the V gene TRBV6-2 or TRBV6-3; D unresolved. V shed 6 bases and J shed 2 bases, with 17 bases lying between them. The CDR3 loop spans 16 amino acids. Germline-derived CDR1 and CDR2 are MNHEY and SVGEGT. DNA of the CDR3: TGTGCCAGCAGCCAGTCGGGAGTAGTAGGCAATCAGCCCCAGCATTTT. This gives the protein CASSQSGVVGNQPQHF.

This clonotype was seen ten or more times. The chain joins TRBV6-1 to TRBJ1-2; tentatively, D is TRBD1 (5 bases). CDR3 length: 16 amino acids. Trimming pared 1 base from V and 8 bases from J, leaving 20 bases between. The V gene's germline CDR1 is MNHNS and CDR2 SASEGT. CDR3 coding DNA: TGTGCCAGCAGTGAAGTTAAAGGGGTCGGGAGTGGGGGCTACACCTTC. This translates into CASSEVKGVGSGGYTF.

The sample holds many counts of this clonotype. This sequence joins TRBV2 and TRBJ1-4; 12 bases line up with TRBD1. V lost 1 base, J lost 10 bases, and 4 bases stayed unmatched. The CDR3 is made up of 15 amino acids. In germline, CDR1 is SNHLY, CDR2 FYNNEI. CDR3 in DNA: TGTGCCAGCAGTGAAGTGGGGACAGGGGGCGGAAAACTGTTTTTT. This translates into CASSEVGTGGGKLFF.

This clonotype was recorded at least ten times. This chain joins TRBV5-1 and TRBJ1-4; D is possibly TRBD1 (5 bases). The CDR3 runs to 15 residues. V shed 2 bases and J shed 5 bases, with 13 bases lying between them. Germline loops: CDR1 SGHRS, CDR2 YFSETQ. Here the CDR3 DNA reads TGCGCCAGCAGCTTCGCAGGGAGGACCAATGAAAAACTGTTTTTT. Translated, it gives CASSFAGRTNEKLFF.

Ten or more counts support this clonotype. The CDR3 DNA sequence: TGTGCCAGCAGCACTCTAGCGGGGGTGGGGGATACGCAGTATTTT. It translates to CASSTLAGVGDTQYF. The V call is TRBV9, the J call TRBJ2-3; 10 nucleotides align to TRBD2. Unmatched junction bases numbered 8, after V lost 4 bases and J lost 6 bases. The CDR3 sequence is 15 residues long. Germline V lookup: CDR1 SGDLS, CDR2 YYNGEE.

The chain links TRBV29-1 to TRBJ1-1; 9 bases align to TRBD1. Germline CDR1 SQVTM, CDR2 ANQGSEA. The CDR3 is 13 amino acids. Trimming took 7 bases from V and 6 from J; bases not matched to a gene: 9. CDR3 sequence reads: CSARDREGSEAFF. As DNA, the CDR3 is TGCAGCGCCCGGGACAGGGAGGGATCTGAAGCTTTCTTT.

The chain carries TRBV7-3 and TRBJ1-2, with D tentatively TRBD1 (5 bases). There are 15 residues in the CDR3. V dropped 5 bases and J dropped 3 bases, with 16 bases sitting between them. CDR1 and CDR2 from the germline V gene are SGHTA and FQGTGA. In nucleotides, the CDR3 is TGTGCCAGCAGCCCTATCCAGGACACCGACTATGGCTACACCTTC. Translated: CASSPIQDTDYGYTF.

The chain is built from TRBV5-1 and TRBJ1-2; D may be TRBD1 (6 bases). CDR1 is SGHRS, CDR2 YFSETQ, per germline. The CDR3 has 13 residues. Trimming cost V 5 bases and J 8 bases, with 16 bases left between them. CDR3 sequence (DNA): TGCGCCAGCAGGATGGGGGAGGGGGAAGGCTACACCTTC. The encoded protein is CASRMGEGEGYTF. Variable domain in full (rest from reference TRBV5-1 and TRBJ1-2): KAGVTQTPRYLIKTRGQQVTLSCSPISGHRSVSWYQQTPGQGLQFLFEYFSETQRNKGNFPGRFSGRQFSNSRSEMNVSTLELGDSALYLCASRMGEGEGYTFGSGTRLTVV.

This clonotype is a singleton in its sample. Here the CDR3 DNA reads TGTGCCAGCAGTACGGCAGTATACGAGCAGTACTTC. Its protein product is CASSTAVYEQYF. The chain is built from TRBV2 and TRBJ2-7; no definite D call. The germline CDR1 and CDR2 sequences are SNHLY and FYNNEI. This CDR3 contains 12 residues. Trimming stripped 5 bases from V and 4 bases from J, with 9 bases between.

The chain uses TRBV9 and TRBJ1-6, with unresolved D. Trimming stripped 6 bases from V and 9 bases from J, with 19 bases between. CDR3 length: 15 amino acids. Germline loops: CDR1 SGDLS, CDR2 YYNGEE. The CDR3 bases are TGTGCCAGCACCCGAAGGGCCGAATCTAGTTCACCCCTCCACTTT. Protein sequence: CASTRRAESSSPLHF.

As to this clonotype: Its ends do not fully match the called genes, so a read error is possible. The rearrangement links TRBV7-3 to TRBJ1-3, with unresolved D. CDR1 is SGHTA and CDR2 is FQGTGA in the germline V gene. The CDR3 is made up of 12 amino acids. In DNA form, the CDR3 reads TGTGCCAGCAGCTTAGACGAGCCTCCGAGGGATTTT. This gives the protein CASSLDEPPRDF.

The V call is TRBV2, the J call TRBJ2-7; D is unclear. V gave up 3 bases and J gave up 4 bases, with 7 bases separating them. The CDR3 has 12 residues. The germline V gene has CDR1 SNHLY and CDR2 FYNNEI. CDR3: CASSDNRYEQYF. The CDR3 nucleotides read TGTGCCAGCAGTGATAACCGGTACGAGCAGTACTTC.